The 27 T cell receptor beta chains reported below all come from one sample, sequenced in a study of human T cells and chemical hapten exposure. It was from unfractionated whole blood that total RNA was extracted. TCRdb recomputed calls from the 5' RACE reads with MiXCR, one row per CDR3 protein. This repertoire shows about 81,000 distinct CDR3 sequences, about 15% found once; its top ten account for under 7.5%. These receptors were obtained from a female donor in good health.

This clonotype has more than one count but fewer than ten. The chain employs TRBV30 and TRBJ2-1; TRBD1 agrees at 7 bases. The trim removed 0 bases at V and 8 bases at J, leaving 4 bases unmatched. The CDR3 extends over 13 amino acids. Germline assignment: CDR1 GTSNPN and CDR2 SVGIG (reference sequence). The CDR3 bases are TGTGCCTGGAGTGTAAAGGGGGCACATGAGCAGTTCTTC. Translated, it gives CAWSVKGAHEQFF.

This rearrangement joins TRBV4-3 to TRBJ2-5; D remains ambiguous. The CDR3 is 15 residues long. Deletions cut 0 bases from V and 7 bases from J, with 15 bases between. From germline, CDR1 is LGHNA and CDR2 YSLEER. The CDR3 is CASSQDFQHSGTQYF. CDR3 nucleotides: TGCGCCAGCAGCCAAGATTTCCAGCACTCAGGGACCCAGTACTTC.

This clonotype has only a few counts. The V and J genes are TRBV12-5 and TRBJ2-5; D not certain. The CDR3 consists of 12 residues. V gave up 7 bases and J gave up 5 bases, with 11 bases separating them. Germline lookup yields CDR1 LGHNT and CDR2 FRNRAP. The CDR3 nucleotides read TGTGCTAGTGCCTTGCTAGGGGAGACCCAGTACTTC. It specifies CASALLGETQYF.

This clonotype turned up a few times. The chain carries TRBV30 and TRBJ1-1; D not certain. The germline CDR1 and CDR2 sequences are GTSNPN and SVGIG (reference sequence). V was clipped by 2 bases and J by 0 bases, with 7 bases between them. The CDR3 sequence is 13 residues long. The chain's CDR3 is CAWSNVLNTEAFF. In DNA form, the CDR3 reads TGTGCCTGGAGTAATGTACTGAACACTGAAGCTTTCTTT.

This clonotype showed up just a few times. J is TRBJ2-7 and V is TRBV5-1; 11 bases align to TRBD2. The J segment lost 5 bases and the V segment lost 0 bases, leaving 1 base of the junction unmatched. CDR1 and CDR2 (germline): SGHRS, YFSETQ. The CDR3 consists of 14 residues. The CDR3 is CASSLDSGGDEQYF. CDR3 DNA sequence: TGCGCCAGCAGCTTGGATAGCGGGGGGGACGAGCAGTACTTC.

This clonotype turned up a few times. The chain carries TRBV29-1 and TRBJ2-3, with D unclear. CDR1 SQVTM and CDR2 ANQGSEA come from the germline V gene. This CDR3 contains 12 residues. V dropped 4 bases and J dropped 4 bases, with 9 bases sitting between them. The CDR3 protein is CSVVEGPDTQYF. CDR3 nucleotide sequence: TGCAGCGTTGTAGAAGGCCCAGATACGCAGTATTTT.

This clonotype was counted between two and nine times. The rearrangement joins TRBV10-3 to TRBJ2-3, with 7 bases identical to TRBD1. CDR1 ENHRY and CDR2 SYGVKD come from the germline V gene. The CDR3 totals 17 residues. J lost 0 bases, V lost 10 bases, and 16 bases had no gene match. CDR3 DNA sequence: TGTGCCACTTCACTGCCCAAGGGGGCCCCTAGCACAGATACGCAGTATTTT. Its protein product is CATSLPKGAPSTDTQYF.

This clonotype was seen more than once but under ten times. The rearrangement joins TRBV7-6 to TRBJ2-7; a weak D match, TRBD1 (5 bases). The CDR3 has 14 residues. Germline CDR1 SGHVS, CDR2 FNYEAQ. The V end was cut by 5 bases, the J end by 6 bases, with 17 bases between. CDR3 sequence reads: CASSPDSFLGEQYF. The CDR3, as DNA: TGTGCCAGCAGCCCCGACAGTTTCCTAGGCGAGCAGTACTTC.

This clonotype has just a few counts. This chain connects TRBV3-2 to TRBJ1-1. TRBV3-2 has pseudogene status. The CDR3 has 16 residues. CDR3 protein: CASSQNCRQLNTEAFF. Here the CDR3 DNA reads TGTGCCAGCAGCCAAAATTGTCGGCAGTTGAACACTGAAGCTTTCTTT.

The J gene is TRBJ2-3, the V gene TRBV6-2 or TRBV6-3; a weak D match, TRBD2 (5 bases). Germline CDR1 MNHEY, CDR2 SVGEGT. This CDR3 contains 14 residues. Trimming took off 7 bases at V and 2 bases at J, with 13 bases between the two ends. In nucleotides, the CDR3 is TGTGCCAGCACCAACGGGGAGACCACAGATACGCAGTATTTT. Protein sequence: CASTNGETTDTQYF.

The chain employs TRBV2 and TRBJ1-4; D is unresolved. The CDR3 contains 14 residues. Germline V gives CDR1 SNHLY, CDR2 FYNNEI. Trimming stripped 4 bases from V and 3 bases from J, with 9 bases between. The CDR3 loop reads CASSGPPANEKLFF. The CDR3 DNA reads TGTGCCAGCAGTGGCCCGCCGGCTAATGAAAAACTGTTTTTT.

This clonotype showed up just a few times. The genes are TRBV6-2 or TRBV6-3 and TRBJ1-1, with D maybe TRBD1 (6 bases). This CDR3 has 13 residues. Germline lookup yields CDR1 MNHEY and CDR2 SVGEGT. The V gene lost 7 bases and the J gene lost 3 bases, with 12 bases spanning the gap. The chain's CDR3 is CASNEGGYTEAFF. The CDR3 DNA is TGTGCCAGCAACGAAGGGGGTTACACTGAAGCTTTCTTT.

This clonotype was seen repeatedly, ten times or more. The chain combines TRBV7-6 with TRBJ1-1; D gene unclear. The CDR3 spans 16 residues. Germline CDR1 is SGHVS and CDR2 is FNYEAQ. V lost 5 bases, J lost 0 bases, and 16 bases lay in between. The CDR3 loop reads CASSPYQLSLNTEAFF. Here the CDR3 DNA reads TGTGCCAGCAGCCCTTACCAATTGAGCCTGAACACTGAAGCTTTCTTT.

This clonotype was counted only a few times. This chain links TRBV10-3 with TRBJ1-4, with a possible D match to TRBD1 (6 bases). Germline V gene lookup returns CDR1 ENHRY and CDR2 SYGVKD. The CDR3 consists of 14 residues. V was pared by 4 bases and J by 2 bases, with 8 bases between. The CDR3 loop reads CAISATGTNEKLFF. DNA of the CDR3: TGTGCCATCAGTGCGACAGGCACTAATGAAAAACTGTTTTTT.

This clonotype was seen at least ten times. The chain has TRBV4-3 and TRBJ2-1; D might be TRBD2 (6 bases). The germline V gene encodes CDR1 LGHNA and CDR2 YSLEER. This CDR3 has 15 residues. V lost 0 bases and J lost 8, with 14 bases in between. The CDR3 sequence is CASSQDVGGDYEQFF. As DNA, the CDR3 is TGCGCCAGCAGCCAAGATGTAGGTGGGGACTATGAGCAGTTCTTC.

The V gene is TRBV5-4, the J gene TRBJ2-2, with TRBD2 as a possible D gene (7 bases). V was cut by 0 bases and J by 2 bases, with 17 bases left in between. Germline V gene lookup returns CDR1 SGHNT and CDR2 YYREEE (reference sequence). The CDR3 is made up of 18 amino acids. The CDR3 is CASSLELGGPTNTGELFF. The CDR3 bases are TGTGCCAGCAGCTTGGAGTTGGGGGGGCCTACTAACACCGGGGAGCTGTTTTTT.

This clonotype has a handful of counts. The chain links TRBV6-2 or TRBV6-3 to TRBJ1-5; no firm D call. The CDR3 is 14 amino acids. V lost 4 bases to trimming and J lost 0 bases, with 7 bases between them. Germline V CDR1 and CDR2: MNHEY, SVGEGT. DNA for the CDR3: TGTGCCAGCAGTTCAAGGACTAGCAATCAGCCCCAGCATTTT. It encodes CASSSRTSNQPQHF.

CDR3 in amino acids: CASSLGRAGTEKETQYF. The CDR3 DNA reads as TGTGCCAGCAGTTTGGGGCGGGCCGGGACAGAAAAAGAGACCCAGTACTTC. This chain uses TRBV27 with TRBJ2-5; TRBD1 agrees at 7 bases. CDR1 and CDR2 from the germline V gene are MNHEY and SMNVEV (reference sequence). J was trimmed by 3 bases and V by 3 bases; bases with no gene match: 13. The CDR3 totals 17 residues.

This clonotype was detected many times. In nucleotides, the CDR3 is TGTGCCAGCAGGGACCCAAACGATAATGAAAAACTGTTTTTT. Its protein product is CASRDPNDNEKLFF. The chain combines TRBV2 with TRBJ1-4; no clear D gene. The CDR3 consists of 14 residues. Trimming stripped 6 bases from V and 4 bases from J, with 12 bases between. Germline V gene sequence: CDR1 SNHLY, CDR2 FYNNEI.

The genes are TRBV2 and TRBJ2-5, with unresolved D. The CDR3 runs 12 residues. CDR1 is SNHLY and CDR2 is FYNNEI in the germline V gene. Trimming took off 7 bases at V and 2 bases at J, with 8 bases between the two ends. This chain's CDR3 is CASNRYQETQYF. In DNA, the CDR3 is TGTGCCAGCAATAGATATCAAGAGACCCAGTACTTC.

The rearrangement uses TRBV3-1 and TRBJ2-2; TRBD2 aligns across 11 bases. V gave up 4 bases and J gave up 1 base; unmatched junction bases: 8. Germline loops: CDR1 LGHDT, CDR2 YNNKEL (reference sequence). The CDR3 loop spans 18 amino acids. The DNA of the CDR3 is TGTGCCAGCAGCCCCCGTTCCACTAGCGGGGGGAACACCGGGGAGCTGTTTTTT. The encoded protein is CASSPRSTSGGNTGELFF.

This clonotype was seen a few times. The genes are TRBV19 and TRBJ2-1; TRBD2 agrees at 8 bases. CDR1 and CDR2 from the germline V gene are LNHDA and SQIVND (reference sequence). After removal of 3 bases from V and 8 bases from J, the junction contained 9 bases not matched to a gene. The CDR3 consists of 15 residues. The CDR3 loop reads CASSMEAGDWDEQFF. The CDR3 coding sequence is TGTGCCAGTAGTATGGAAGCGGGAGATTGGGATGAGCAGTTCTTC.

In this sample, this clonotype turned up a few times. The genes are TRBV2 and TRBJ2-3; possible D gene TRBD2, 6 bases. V lost 7 bases and J lost 5, with 13 bases in between. The CDR3 is 13 residues long. The germline gives CDR1 SNHLY, CDR2 FYNNEI. This CDR3 reads CASIGAEGDTQYF. The CDR3 nucleotides read TGTGCCAGCATAGGGGCGGAGGGAGATACGCAGTATTTT.

CDR3: CSARDLEGGRDLNIQYF. Here the CDR3 DNA reads TGCAGTGCTAGAGATCTTGAGGGAGGGAGGGATTTAAACATTCAGTACTTC. The V gene is TRBV20-1, the J gene TRBJ2-4; 7 nucleotides agree with TRBD2. Germline trimming cut 0 bases from V and 6 bases from J; bases unmatched to any gene: 14. CDR3 length: 17 amino acids. Germline assignment: CDR1 DFQATT and CDR2 SNEGSKA (reference sequence).

This clonotype was recorded once. The rearrangement joins TRBV28 to TRBJ2-7; D unresolved. Germline lookup yields CDR1 MDHEN and CDR2 SYDVKM. The CDR3 contains 13 residues. V dropped 3 bases and J dropped 0 bases, with 6 bases sitting between them. The CDR3 DNA follows: TGTGCCAGCAGTTTCCGGTCCTCCTACGAGCAGTACTTC. It translates to CASSFRSSYEQYF.

The sample holds many counts of this clonotype. The chain is built from TRBV6-1 and TRBJ1-1, with D possibly being TRBD1 (6 bases). The germline gives CDR1 MNHNS, CDR2 SASEGT. V was shortened by 5 bases and J by 4 bases, with 14 bases between the two germline ends. CDR3 length equals 14 residues. The CDR3 nucleotides are TGTGCCAGCAGTTCACTCAGGGGTGTCACTGAAGCTTTCTTT. This sequence encodes CASSSLRGVTEAFF.

This clonotype was observed a single time. CDR3 protein: CASSVTSGAYNEQFF. The CDR3 DNA reads TGTGCCAGTAGTGTAACTAGCGGGGCCTACAATGAGCAGTTCTTC. The gene calls are TRBV19 and TRBJ2-1, with TRBD2 identical over 10 bases. The germline CDR1 and CDR2 sequences are LNHDA and SQIVND (reference sequence). V was clipped by 5 bases and J by 2 bases; unmatched bases: 3. The CDR3 is made up of 15 amino acids.